Presented here are 16 T cell receptor beta chains from one specimen sequenced in a study of T cell repertoires in cytomegalovirus infection. TCRdb re-called the reads through MiXCR, storing one row per CDR3 protein. The sample lists approximately 400,000 distinct CDR3 sequences, 31% seen once, with approximately 15% in the top ten. The specimen sequenced was PBMCs. These receptors came from a human donor in good health (CMV status not recorded). Some clones in this sample may be carry-over from other donors' samples.

This chain connects TRBV19 to TRBJ1-1; 10 bases fit TRBD1. The CDR3 has 17 residues. V was pared by 4 bases and J by 2 bases, with 10 bases of the junction left unmatched. CDR1 and CDR2 from the germline V gene are LNHDA and SQIVND (reference sequence). The CDR3 region has the DNA TGTGCCAGTAGTACACAACCGGGACAGGGGATTAACACTGAAGCTTTCTTT. Protein sequence: CASSTQPGQGINTEAFF.

This clonotype was observed a single time. The CDR3 region is CASSPPAQGGIHEQYF. The DNA of the CDR3 is TGTGCCAGCTCACCACCGGCACAGGGAGGTATACACGAGCAGTACTTC. This chain joins TRBV18 and TRBJ2-7; the D gene could be TRBD1 or TRBD2 (6 bases each). The CDR3 spans 16 residues. V was cut by 0 bases and J by 5 bases, with 17 bases left in between. The germline V gene has CDR1 KGHSH and CDR2 LQKENI.

This chain joins TRBV5-4 and TRBJ1-1, with unresolved D. The germline gives CDR1 SGHNT, CDR2 YYREEE (reference sequence). The V gene lost 4 bases and the J gene lost 2 bases, with 15 bases spanning the gap. The CDR3 totals 15 residues. The CDR3: CASSLRAGSNTEAFF. DNA of the CDR3: TGTGCCAGCAGCCTTCGGGCGGGGAGCAACACTGAAGCTTTCTTT.

The CDR3, as DNA: TGCAGTGCTAGCAGAGGGTCCTACGAGCAGTACTTC. It encodes CSASRGSYEQYF. The chain employs TRBV20-1 and TRBJ2-7; D is possibly TRBD2 (5 bases). Trimming took 3 bases from V and 1 from J, leaving 7 bases between them. Germline CDR1 DFQATT, CDR2 SNEGSKA (reference sequence). The CDR3 loop spans 12 amino acids.

V usage is TRBV20-1 and J usage is TRBJ1-2; 12 bases line up with TRBD1. V trimming: 5 bases; J trimming: 7 bases; junction bases outside the gene matches: 8. The V gene's germline CDR1 is DFQATT and CDR2 SNEGSKA (reference sequence). The CDR3 sequence is 14 residues long. CDR3 residues: CSADIGTGGGGYTF. The DNA for the CDR3 is TGCAGTGCTGATATCGGGACAGGGGGCGGTGGCTACACCTTC.

This clonotype was seen only a few times. This sequence joins TRBV12-3 or TRBV12-4 and TRBJ1-2, with 7 bases aligning to TRBD1. The CDR3 is made up of 14 amino acids. J was trimmed by 3 bases and V by 6 bases; bases with no gene match: 7. CDR3 DNA: TGTGCCAGCAGACCGGGACAGTCCCACTATGGCTACACCTTC. This codes for CASRPGQSHYGYTF.

This chain uses TRBV20-1 with TRBJ2-7; D is undetermined. V dropped 8 bases and J dropped 6 bases, with 14 bases sitting between them. This CDR3 is 11 amino acids long. CDR1 DFQATT and CDR2 SNEGSKA come from the germline V gene (reference sequence). CDR3 sequence (DNA): TGCAGTTCTTTGTTGAGTACCGAGCAGTACTTC. The encoded protein is CSSLLSTEQYF.

This clonotype was seen ten or more times. The rearrangement joins TRBV7-2 to TRBJ2-7, with D unclear. The CDR3 loop spans 15 amino acids. Looked up from germline, CDR1 is SGHTA and CDR2 is FQGNSA. V lost 1 base and J lost 9, with 19 bases in between. The CDR3, as DNA: TGTGCCAGCAGCTTAGTGGGTGACCGAAGGACCTGGCAGTACTTC. It is translated as CASSLVGDRRTWQYF.

The sample holds one count of this clonotype. J is TRBJ2-5 and V is TRBV20-1; D gene ambiguous. Germline V gives CDR1 DFQATT, CDR2 SNEGSKA (reference sequence). With 3 bases removed from V and 1 base from J, the gap between germline ends came to 9 bases. CDR3 size: 13 residues. The CDR3: CSASGQAQETQYF. CDR3 DNA sequence: TGCAGTGCTAGTGGCCAGGCCCAAGAGACCCAGTACTTC.

In its sample, this clonotype was seen many times. The chain employs TRBV7-2 and TRBJ2-7, with TRBD2 as a possible D gene (6 bases). Germline CDR1 and CDR2: SGHTA and FQGNSA. The CDR3 has 13 amino acids. V shed 2 bases and J shed 6 bases, with 11 bases lying between them. The CDR3 nucleotides are TGTGCCAGCAGCTTACCCCAGGGAGGCGAGCAGTACTTC. Translated: CASSLPQGGEQYF. The whole variable domain, remainder taken from reference TRBV7-2 and TRBJ2-7, is GAGVSQSPSNKVTEKGKDVELRCDPISGHTALYWYRQSLGQGLEFLIYFQGNSAPDKSGLPSDRFSAERTGGSVSTLTIQRTQQEDSAVYLCASSLPQGGEQYFGPGTRLTVT.

The chain links TRBV6-2 or TRBV6-3 to TRBJ1-1; no reliable D call. The CDR3 consists of 13 residues. The V gene's germline CDR1 is MNHEY and CDR2 SVGEGT. V was trimmed by 0 bases and J by 6 bases, leaving 8 bases between them. In DNA, the CDR3 is TGTGCCAGCAGTTACTCGGCTTTCGCTGAAGCTTTCTTT. It is translated as CASSYSAFAEAFF.

This clonotype was seen a handful of times. This rearrangement joins TRBV7-6 to TRBJ2-3; tentatively, D is TRBD1 (7 bases). There are 15 residues in the CDR3. The ends were cut back, 5 bases at V and 7 bases at J, with 19 bases in the middle. Germline CDR1 reads SGHVS; CDR2 reads FNYEAQ. The CDR3 coding sequence is TGTGCCAGCAGCCCCCGGACAGGACTATCGTATACGCAGTATTTT. Its protein product is CASSPRTGLSYTQYF.

The chain carries TRBV12-3 or TRBV12-4 and TRBJ1-5; no clear D. V lost 4 bases to trimming and J lost 0 bases, with 16 bases between them. The CDR3 is made up of 17 amino acids. CDR3 sequence (DNA): TGTGCCAGCAGTTCCTACGGGAGTACTTATAGCAATCAGCCCCAGCATTTT. As protein: CASSSYGSTYSNQPQHF.

The genes are TRBV15 and TRBJ1-2, with D tentatively TRBD1 (6 bases). V lost 3 bases, J lost 10 bases, and 21 bases lay in between. The CDR3 contains 15 residues. Germline V gene lookup returns CDR1 LNHNV and CDR2 YYDKDF (reference sequence). CDR3 region: CATSSRRGSTKDYTF. The CDR3 DNA reads TGTGCCACCAGCAGTAGAAGGGGGTCGACCAAGGACTACACCTTC.

There are a few counts of this clonotype. V gene TRBV14 combines with J gene TRBJ1-3, with D possibly TRBD1 on 5 matching bases. Germline CDR1 and CDR2: SGHDN and FVKESK. V was shortened by 5 bases and J by 0 bases, with 17 bases between the two germline ends. The CDR3 sequence is 17 residues long. The CDR3 loop is CASSSLGHDSSGNTIYF. The CDR3 DNA reads TGTGCCAGCAGCTCTCTGGGGCACGACTCCTCTGGAAACACCATATATTTT.

Only a few counts were recorded for this clonotype. The V gene is TRBV6-4, the J gene TRBJ2-7; a weak D match, TRBD1 (5 bases). The V end was cut by 2 bases, the J end by 0 bases, with 14 bases between. The germline V gene has CDR1 MRHNA and CDR2 SNTAGT. The CDR3 has 16 residues. CDR3 loop: CASSDGAQICSYEQYF. The CDR3 DNA follows: TGTGCCAGCAGTGACGGGGCACAGATATGCTCCTACGAGCAGTACTTC.